One T cell receptor beta chain is described in this entry. Its antigen is currently not known. Base-call qualities are not available, and no considerably larger clone is one nucleotide away. The data were taken from a study of vaccination and CD4 T cells after COVID-19 (dated by TCRdb to between 2020 and 2023). Regarding the research as a whole: Every convalescent patient had a positive nasal swab PCR test for SARS-CoV-2, with mild disease in about 9 patients and severe disease in one. In the convalescent cohort there were six males and four females, among whom were two Hispanic individuals, seven Caucasians, two Asians and one multiracial person. Participants got two doses of the Pfizer-BioNTech BNT162b2 vaccine (n=8) or two doses of the Moderna mRNA-1273 vaccine (n=2). Post-COVID blood samples were collected from convalescent patients a median of around 96 days after diagnosis, with a range of roughly 35 to 170 days. The time from the second vaccine dose to post-vaccine blood sampling had a median of roughly 70 days and ranged from roughly 13 to 241 days. Culture stimuli were overlapping spike peptide pools from SARS-CoV-2 and from the common cold coronaviruses HCoV-NL63, HCoV-OC43 and HCoV-229E. In control cultures, a CEFX viral epitope pool was used as positive control, an HIV-1 Nef peptide pool was used as negative control, or no peptide was added. In over 8 COVID-19 convalescent patients and several infection-naive healthy vaccine recipients, the spike-specific CD4+ TCR repertoire before mRNA vaccination was compared with the repertoire after mRNA vaccination. On the study overall, not on this receptor specifically: Among the post-vaccine SARS-CoV-2-reactive clones in convalescent patients, a median approximately 90% showed up only after vaccination, which suggests vaccine-specific priming. The study included relatively few convalescent patients and did not analyze early timepoints after natural infection. Of the vaccine-specific clones found in convalescent patients, nearly all (304 of 307) were mono-reactive for SARS-CoV-2 spike instead of being cross-reactive with common cold coronaviruses. Although the median number of SARS-CoV-2-reactive clonotypes went up from around 19 after infection to some 40 after vaccination, the increase was not significant.

From cysteine to phenylalanine, the CDR3 is 17 amino acids long. Left in the record is the CDR3 DNA by itself, 51 bases read in frame from the first base. The junction carries 20 bases between V and J, which are trimmed by 8 bases and 0 bases respectively. In the paper's terms, the treatment or condition label means: approximately nine-day PBMC culture with coronavirus spike peptide pools or control peptides (ViraFEST assay). To expand antigen-specific T cells with peptide pools and then pick out the expanded clonotypes through TCR sequencing, the study relied on the ViraFEST assay. The convalescent patients' positive SARS-CoV-2 PCR tests were from March to December 2020, which was before the Alpha, Beta and Delta variants emerged in the United States. PBMCs were cultured at roughly 1.9 million per well in IMDM supplemented with 5% human AB serum and roughly 10 IU/ml IL-2, with about 9 ug/ml peptide pools added. On days 3 and 7, half of the culture medium was replaced with fresh IL-2-containing medium. After less than twelve days of culture, CD4+ T cells were isolated by negative selection with the EasySep CD4+ T cell isolation kit. Ficoll-Paque Plus gradient centrifugation was used to isolate PBMCs from whole blood, and the isolated PBMCs were then either used fresh or cryopreserved at -140C. Triplicate wells were generally used for each culture condition.

The method was PCR. DNA from cultured CD4+ T cells underwent TCR sequencing with the Oncomine TCR Beta short-read assay at the Johns Hopkins FTIC core. The QIAamp micro DNA kit was used to extract genomic DNA from the cultured CD4+ T cells. Oncomine TCR Beta libraries from cultured CD4+ T cells were pooled with unique dual indexes and sequenced on an Illumina iSeq 100. The authors processed their data as follows. Non-productive sequences were filtered out, and CDR3s that did not start with C, did not end with F or W, or were shorter than 7 amino acids were discarded. Antigen-specific clonotypes were identified using the MANAFEST web application through comparison of peptide-stimulated wells with reference and other culture wells. For a clone to be called positive, the clone needed an FDR below 0.05, an odds ratio above 5, and a productive frequency above 0.1% in at least two of three replicate wells. A clonotype was classed as cross-reactive if the clonotype showed significant expansion both in SARS-CoV-2 spike wells and in at least one common cold coronavirus spike condition. CDR3 homology was assessed with Levenshtein distances (stringdist) and unrooted phylogenetic trees (ape) in R version 3.6.1. Starting from the raw public reads, TCRdb applied fastp trimming at Q25, assembled clones with MiXCR and retained in-frame beta chains. Identical CDR3 proteins give one entry, which carries the most common genes and DNA. These V and J calls rely on TCRdb rather than the paper's analysis. A total of about 18,000 distinct CDR3 sequences appear in this sample, roughly 49% of them only once. The ten largest clonotypes hold approximately 15% of the sample.

Sequenced material: CD4+ T cells from blood, cultured in vitro, taken before SARS-CoV-2 vaccination. This TCR was sampled from a human donor who had recovered from COVID-19. The V and J genes are TRBV12-3 or TRBV12-4 and TRBJ2-4, with TRBD2 perhaps the D gene, on 6 matching bases. The base sequence is TGTGCCAGCCGTGGGCATGGGGGGAGCCTAGCCAAAAACATTCAGTACTTC. Its protein is CASRGHGGSLAKNIQYF.